This passage covers 30 T cell receptor beta chains from one sample sequenced in a study of blood T cell repertoires in COVID-19. The data were produced by immunoSEQ multiplex PCR, yet TCRdb's version contains in-frame clones alone and is incomplete. The sample records about 150,000 clones, 85% to 90% being singletons. Input material: peripheral blood. The receptors were gathered from a woman aged 40 to 50 with acute or convalescent COVID-19.

This clone was counted a single time. This sequence joins TRBV30 and TRBJ2-5; TRBD2 agrees at 15 bases. The trim removed 1 base at V and 5 bases at J, leaving 8 bases unmatched. Germline V CDR1 and CDR2: GTSNPN, SVGIG (reference sequence). The CDR3 has 17 residues. The CDR3 region is CAWSGFGTSGRHETQYF. The CDR3 DNA is TGTGCCTGGAGTGGTTTTGGGACTAGCGGGAGGCATGAGACCCAGTACTTC.

V and J are TRBV14 and TRBJ2-1; 13 bases line up with TRBD2. Per germline, CDR1 SGHDN and CDR2 FVKESK. The ends lost 4 bases at V and 5 bases at J; junction bases unmatched: 2. The CDR3 length is 15 residues. For the CDR3, the DNA is TGTGCCAGCAGCCCCGGGACTAGCGGGAACAATGAGCAGTTCTTC. Amino acids: CASSPGTSGNNEQFF.

This chain connects TRBV5-4 to TRBJ1-3, with 7 bases fitting TRBD1. CDR1 is SGHNT and CDR2 is YYREEE in the germline V gene (reference sequence). Trimming took 4 bases from V and 3 from J; bases not matched to a gene: 10. The CDR3 sequence is 16 residues long. The CDR3 protein is CASSLTRGQGGNTIYF. The CDR3 DNA reads TGTGCCAGCAGCCTTACAAGGGGGCAGGGTGGAAACACCATATATTTT. Using reference TRBV5-4 and TRBJ1-3 for the parts outside the CDR3, the full variable domain is ETGVTQSPTHLIKTRGQQVTLRCSSQSGHNTVSWYQQALGQGPQFIFQYYREEENGRGNFPPRFSGLQFPNYSSELNVNALELDDSALYLCASSLTRGQGGNTIYFGEGSWLTVV.

This clone occurred once. The chain couples TRBV10-1 to TRBJ1-1; 7 nucleotides agree with TRBD1. CDR1 and CDR2 (germline): WNHNN, SYGVQD (reference sequence). The CDR3 totals 15 residues. With V trimmed by 4 bases and J by 1 base, 6 bases remained unmatched. Here the CDR3 reads CASSGHRGWNTEAFF. CDR3 sequence (DNA): TGCGCCAGCAGTGGGCACAGGGGTTGGAACACTGAAGCTTTCTTT.

The CDR3 region is CAIRNRAGELFF. The CDR3 DNA sequence: TGTGCCATCAGGAACAGGGCCGGGGAGCTGTTTTTT. This chain uses TRBV10-3 with TRBJ2-2; D is perhaps TRBD1 (6 bases). This CDR3 has 12 amino acids. Per the germline V gene, CDR1 is ENHRY and CDR2 is SYGVKD. Trimming removed 6 bases from V and 6 bases from J, with 8 bases in between.

CDR3 amino acids: CASSDRQANNYGYTF. CDR3 DNA: TGTGCCAGCTCAGATCGACAGGCGAATAACTATGGCTACACCTTC. J is TRBJ1-2 and V is TRBV18; a possible D gene is TRBD1 (6 bases). This CDR3 spans 15 amino acids. CDR1 KGHSH and CDR2 LQKENI come from the germline V gene. The ends were cut back, 5 bases at V and 1 base at J, with 14 bases in the middle.

The chain couples TRBV28 to TRBJ2-7, with a tentative D call TRBD2 (5 bases). This CDR3 spans 15 amino acids. Germline-derived CDR1 and CDR2 are MDHEN and SYDVKM. V was clipped by 2 bases and J by 3 bases, with 14 bases between them. In DNA form, the CDR3 reads TGTGCCAGCAGTTTAGTGACTAAGGGCATCTACGAGCAGTACTTC. It is translated as CASSLVTKGIYEQYF.

This clone was observed once. This chain uses TRBV7-9 with TRBJ2-1; D gene unclear. V was pared by 6 bases and J by 4 bases, with 13 bases between. This CDR3 spans 14 amino acids. Germline CDR1 and CDR2: SEHNR and FQNEAQ (reference sequence). In nucleotides, the CDR3 is TGTGCCAGCAGGACCCCCGACTCGTACAATGAGCAGTTCTTC. As protein: CASRTPDSYNEQFF. The full variable domain, completed using reference TRBV7-9 and TRBJ2-1, is DTGVSQNPRHKITKRGQNVTFRCDPISEHNRLYWYRQTLGQGPEFLTYFQNEAQLEKSRLLSDRFSAERPKGSFSTLEIQRTEQGDSAMYLCASRTPDSYNEQFFGPGTRLTVL.

V usage is TRBV2 and J usage is TRBJ2-6; D is uncertain. The CDR3 totals 17 residues. Germline CDR1 reads SNHLY; CDR2 reads FYNNEI. V shed 6 bases and J shed 2 bases, with 17 bases lying between them. The CDR3 region has the DNA TGTGCCAGCAGACCAGGCTGGATGGCCCCTGGGGCCAACGTCCTGACTTTC. Its protein product is CASRPGWMAPGANVLTF.

The J gene is TRBJ1-3, the V gene TRBV24-1; 8 nucleotides align to TRBD1. The length of the CDR3 is 18 residues. J gave up 4 bases and V 9 bases, and 19 bases lay outside the gene matches. CDR1 and CDR2 (germline): KGHDR, SFDVKD. This chain's CDR3 is CATSLDWTGLSRGNTIYF. The CDR3 nucleotides are TGTGCCACCTCCTTAGATTGGACAGGGTTATCAAGAGGAAACACCATATATTTT.

Points on this clone: At one boundary the junction diverges from the germline segment, which might be a read error. The V and J genes are TRBV9 and TRBJ2-6; 8 nucleotides line up with TRBD1. This CDR3 comprises 17 residues. The germline V gene encodes CDR1 SGDLS and CDR2 YYNGEE. The CDR3 reads CASTVEDRASGANVLTF. The CDR3 DNA sequence: TGTGCCAGCACCGTAGAGGACAGGGCGTCTGGGGCCAACGTCCTGACTTTC. Looking up the rest from reference TRBV9 and TRBJ2-6 gives the full variable domain: DSGVTQTPKHLITATGQRVTLRCSPRSGDLSVYWYQQSLDQGLQFLIQYYNGEERAKGNILERFSAQQFPDLHSELNLSSLELGDSALYFCASTVEDRASGANVLTFGAGSRLTVL.

This clone was seen just once. The genes are TRBV19 and TRBJ2-5; perhaps TRBD1 as D (6 bases). V lost 5 bases, J lost 2 bases, and 9 bases lay in between. CDR3 length equals 13 residues. The germline V gene encodes CDR1 LNHDA and CDR2 SQIVND (reference sequence). As DNA, the CDR3 is TGTGCCAGTAGTCAGGGGATACAAGAGACCCAGTACTTC. This encodes CASSQGIQETQYF.

The genes are TRBV5-1 and TRBJ2-3, with TRBD1 identical over 7 bases. The CDR3 is made up of 15 amino acids. V shed 6 bases, J shed 2 bases, and the junction held 9 bases outside the gene matches. The germline CDR1 and CDR2 sequences are SGHRS and YFSETQ. CDR3 DNA sequence: TGCGCCAGCACTCGGGACAGTCTTTTCACAGATACGCAGTATTTT. Translating gives CASTRDSLFTDTQYF.

The chain has TRBV6-5 and TRBJ2-2; D remains unclear. V dropped 5 bases and J dropped 5 bases, with 15 bases sitting between them. This CDR3 region has 15 residues. Germline V lookup: CDR1 MNHEY, CDR2 SVGAGI. The CDR3 region is CASSPQPRLTGELFF. The CDR3 DNA reads TGTGCCAGCAGTCCCCAGCCTAGGTTGACCGGGGAGCTGTTTTTT.

This clone was counted once. J is TRBJ1-1 and V is TRBV10-1; TRBD1 agrees at 7 bases. Germline assignment: CDR1 WNHNN and CDR2 SYGVQD (reference sequence). With 3 bases clipped from V and 4 bases from J, the junction kept 2 bases outside the gene matches. The CDR3 is 13 residues long. The CDR3 DNA sequence: TGCGCCAGCAGTGACCCAGGGGGCACTGAAGCTTTCTTT. Protein product: CASSDPGGTEAFF.

The genes are TRBV3-1 (or the pseudogene TRBV3-2) and TRBJ1-5; D gene unclear. Per the germline V gene, CDR1 is LGHDT and CDR2 is YNNKEL (reference sequence). This CDR3 contains 14 residues. Trimming took off 1 base at V and 6 bases at J, with 10 bases between the two ends. CDR3 sequence: CASSQGPSAQPQHF. The CDR3, as DNA: TGTGCCAGCAGCCAAGGGCCGTCCGCTCAGCCCCAGCATTTT.

DNA of the CDR3: TGTGCCAGCTCACCAGCAGAAATGAACACTGAAGCTTTCTTT. Translated: CASSPAEMNTEAFF. The chain is built from TRBV18 and TRBJ1-1; D unresolved. The V end lost 2 bases, the J end lost 0 bases, and 7 bases lay between the germline ends. Germline CDR1 KGHSH, CDR2 LQKENI. The CDR3 extends over 14 amino acids.

The chain links TRBV6-1 to TRBJ2-7; D call uncertain. Per germline, CDR1 MNHNS and CDR2 SASEGT. The CDR3 has 14 residues. V lost 3 bases and J lost 0, with 9 bases in between. The CDR3 spells CASSEGYYSYEQYF. CDR3 nucleotides: TGTGCCAGCAGTGAGGGCTATTACTCCTACGAGCAGTACTTC.

This chain connects TRBV5-3 to TRBJ2-2; D might be TRBD1 (6 bases). TRBV5-3 is noted as an ORF with a role that remains uncertain. Trimming took off 4 bases at V and 3 bases at J, with 13 bases between the two ends. The CDR3 spans 15 residues. CDR3 DNA: TGTGCCAGAAGCGCCTCCGGGACACACACCGGGGAGCTGTTTTTT. As protein: CARSASGTHTGELFF.

The chain uses TRBV10-1 and TRBJ1-1; 8 bases align to TRBD1. V shed 4 bases and J 4 bases; nucleotides not matched to a gene: 11. From germline, CDR1 is WNHNN and CDR2 SYGVQD (reference sequence). This CDR3 region has 16 residues. Here the CDR3 DNA reads TGCGCCAGCAGTGGGTCAGGGGGCTTAATGGGCACTGAAGCTTTCTTT. This sequence encodes CASSGSGGLMGTEAFF.

The chain is built from TRBV24-1 and TRBJ2-1, with 8 bases aligning to TRBD2. The CDR3 has 15 amino acids. Germline V gene sequence: CDR1 KGHDR, CDR2 SFDVKD. The V segment lost 3 bases and the J segment 7 bases; nucleotides outside the gene matches: 7. CDR3 residues: CATSDRGGRKNEQFF. Here the CDR3 DNA reads TGTGCCACCAGTGATCGGGGCGGGAGGAAGAATGAGCAGTTCTTC.

This rearrangement joins TRBV7-2 to TRBJ2-2; 8 bases are a match to TRBD1. This CDR3 spans 18 amino acids. Germline CDR1 is SGHTA and CDR2 is FQGNSA. Unmatched junction bases numbered 18, after V lost 5 bases and J lost 7 bases. The CDR3 loop reads CASSPRPLTGASGGELFF. The CDR3 DNA sequence: TGTGCCAGCAGCCCCCGACCGCTGACAGGGGCCTCCGGCGGGGAGCTGTTTTTT.

The rearrangement links TRBV2 to TRBJ2-4, with D possibly being TRBD2 (6 bases). V was clipped by 4 bases and J by 6 bases, with 16 bases between them. Germline loops: CDR1 SNHLY, CDR2 FYNNEI. This CDR3 is built from 15 residues. This CDR3 is CASSVPRAGRNIQYF. CDR3 nucleotides: TGTGCCAGCAGTGTCCCCCGAGCGGGCAGAAACATTCAGTACTTC.

The chain carries TRBV14 and TRBJ2-3; TRBD1 might be the D (6 bases). This CDR3 has 15 residues. The V gene lost 4 bases and the J gene lost 0 bases, with 11 bases spanning the gap. CDR1 and CDR2 from the germline V gene are SGHDN and FVKESK. The CDR3 sequence: CASSPSDRSTDTQYF. DNA for the CDR3: TGTGCCAGCAGCCCGTCTGACAGGAGCACAGATACGCAGTATTTT.

This clone was found once. This chain joins TRBV9 and TRBJ2-2; no firm D call. This CDR3 spans 12 amino acids. Germline V gene sequence: CDR1 SGDLS, CDR2 YYNGEE. V lost 3 bases to trimming and J lost 4 bases, with 4 bases between them. For the CDR3, the DNA is TGTGCCAGCAGCGGGAGCACCGGGGAGCTGTTTTTT. It encodes CASSGSTGELFF.

The V call is TRBV6-4, the J call TRBJ2-7; D uncertain. The CDR3 extends over 15 amino acids. Trimming pared 5 bases from V and 6 bases from J, leaving 20 bases between. Germline lookup yields CDR1 MRHNA and CDR2 SNTAGT. The CDR3 DNA reads as TGTGCCAGCAGTCTGCCGGATCCTGACAAACGCGAGCAGTACTTC. Translating it yields CASSLPDPDKREQYF.

The chain has TRBV19 and TRBJ2-3; possibly TRBD1 for D (6 bases). Trimming stripped 4 bases from V and 2 bases from J, with 10 bases between. The CDR3 runs 14 residues. Germline assignment: CDR1 LNHDA and CDR2 SQIVND (reference sequence). CDR3 protein: CASSRDTLTDTQYF. CDR3 DNA sequence: TGTGCCAGTAGTAGGGACACGCTCACAGATACGCAGTATTTT.

The chain combines TRBV11-3 with TRBJ1-1; 7 bases fit TRBD1. The germline gives CDR1 SGHNT, CDR2 YENEEA. There are 15 residues in the CDR3. With V trimmed by 1 base and J by 3 bases, 5 bases remained unmatched. This CDR3 reads CASSLAGQSHTEAFF. Written as DNA, the CDR3 is TGTGCCAGCAGCTTAGCGGGACAGAGTCACACTGAAGCTTTCTTT.

This clone was seen a handful of times. This same CDR3 is encoded by further DNA sequences in the sample. This chain connects TRBV5-1 to TRBJ2-2, with TRBD1 as a possible D gene (6 bases). In germline, CDR1 is SGHRS, CDR2 YFSETQ. The ends were cut back, 2 bases at V and 6 bases at J, with 8 bases in the middle. The CDR3 is 13 amino acids. CDR3: CASSFGQPGELFF. For the CDR3, the DNA is TGCGCCAGCAGCTTCGGACAGCCCGGGGAGCTGTTTTTT.

This sequence joins TRBV15 and TRBJ2-1; 9 bases line up with TRBD2. The germline CDR1 and CDR2 sequences are LNHNV and YYDKDF (reference sequence). The CDR3 spans 15 residues. Losses at the gene ends were 5 bases for V and 8 bases for J; bases not matched to a gene: 10. CDR3 protein: CATSQRTSAVDEQFF. DNA of the CDR3: TGTGCCACCAGCCAGCGGACTAGCGCCGTGGATGAGCAGTTCTTC.